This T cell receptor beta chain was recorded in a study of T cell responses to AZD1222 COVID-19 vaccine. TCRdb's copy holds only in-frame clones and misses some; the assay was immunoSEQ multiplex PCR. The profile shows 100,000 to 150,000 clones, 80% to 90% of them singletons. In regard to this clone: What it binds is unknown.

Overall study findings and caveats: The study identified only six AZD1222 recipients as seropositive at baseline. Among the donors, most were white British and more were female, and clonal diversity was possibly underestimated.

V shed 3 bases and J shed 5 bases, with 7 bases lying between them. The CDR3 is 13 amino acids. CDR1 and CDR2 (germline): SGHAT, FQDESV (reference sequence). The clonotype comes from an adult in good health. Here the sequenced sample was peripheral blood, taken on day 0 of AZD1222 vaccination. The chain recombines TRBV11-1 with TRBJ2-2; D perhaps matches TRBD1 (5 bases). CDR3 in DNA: TGTGCCAGCAGCTTGGGGCGGACCGGGGAGCTGTTTTTT. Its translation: CASSLGRTGELFF.